The 27 T cell receptor beta chains below all came from one sample that was sequenced in a study of blood T cell repertoires in COVID-19. Clones were sequenced by immunoSEQ multiplex PCR, and TCRdb holds only the in-frame ones, with some missing. Of fewer than 350,000 clones listed, roughly 86% are singletons. Specimen: PBMCs or T cells enriched from blood (not recorded which). Receptors were obtained from a woman aged 30 to 39 who had recovered from COVID-19.

The gene calls are TRBV4-1 and TRBJ1-5; possible D gene TRBD1, 6 bases. CDR1 MGHRA and CDR2 YSYEKL come from the germline V gene. The CDR3 loop spans 12 amino acids. Trimming stripped 4 bases from V and 12 bases from J, with 13 bases between. CDR3 coding DNA: TGCGCCAGCAGCCTGATAGGGGGGGTCCAGCATTTT. Residues: CASSLIGGVQHF.

The chain has TRBV29-1 and TRBJ2-7; maybe TRBD1 (6 bases). CDR3 size: 13 residues. Trimming removed 7 bases from V and 1 base from J, with 14 bases in between. Germline V CDR1 and CDR2: SQVTM, ANQGSEA. CDR3 residues: CSALDRPSYEQYF. CDR3 bases: TGCAGCGCCCTCGACAGGCCTTCCTACGAGCAGTACTTC.

This chain joins TRBV6-1 and TRBJ1-6; possible D gene TRBD1, 6 bases. The germline V gene encodes CDR1 MNHNS and CDR2 SASEGT. The V end lost 3 bases, the J end lost 7 bases, and 19 bases lay between the germline ends. This CDR3 spans 17 amino acids. CDR3 protein: CASSDRETGQPNSPLHF. In DNA form, the CDR3 reads TGTGCCAGCAGTGACCGAGAAACAGGACAGCCGAATTCACCCCTCCACTTT.

In this sample, this clone turned up once. The chain combines TRBV7-9 with TRBJ2-1, with D possibly being TRBD2 (5 bases). Germline CDR1 SEHNR, CDR2 FQNEAQ (reference sequence). The V end was cut by 3 bases, the J end by 9 bases, with 15 bases between. CDR3 length: 14 residues. The CDR3 loop reads CASSLPRSGVEQFF. The CDR3 bases are TGTGCCAGCAGCTTGCCGAGATCCGGGGTTGAGCAGTTCTTC.

The count of this clone is one. The chain joins TRBV4-3 to TRBJ1-4; D is possibly TRBD1 (5 bases). CDR1 is LGHNA and CDR2 is YSLEER in the germline V gene. Trimming removed 0 bases from V and 3 bases from J, with 14 bases in between. This CDR3 region has 17 residues. The CDR3 nucleotides read TGCGCCAGCAGCCAAGACCTTCCCAGACAGTCTAATGAAAAACTGTTTTTT. It is translated as CASSQDLPRQSNEKLFF.

The chain joins TRBV5-1 to TRBJ1-2; TRBD1 agrees at 8 bases. Germline loops: CDR1 SGHRS, CDR2 YFSETQ. This CDR3 contains 13 residues. V was clipped by 7 bases and J by 5 bases; unmatched bases: 7. The CDR3 nucleotides read TGCGCCAGCGGTGACAGGGGAGGTTATGGCTACACCTTC. This gives the protein CASGDRGGYGYTF.

This chain connects TRBV3-1 (or the pseudogene TRBV3-2) to TRBJ2-1; TRBD2 aligns across 7 bases. The ends lost 4 bases at V and 5 bases at J; junction bases unmatched: 8. CDR1 and CDR2 (germline): LGHDT, YNNKEL (reference sequence). The CDR3 is 15 residues long. CDR3 protein: CASSPRELGNNEQFF. The CDR3 DNA reads TGTGCCAGCAGCCCGCGGGAGCTGGGGAACAATGAGCAGTTCTTC.

This clone is a singleton in its sample. V and J are TRBV27 and TRBJ2-7; 7 nucleotides align to TRBD1. The CDR3 sequence is 16 residues long. V lost 5 bases and J lost 4; bases outside the gene matches: 14. From germline, CDR1 is MNHEY and CDR2 SMNVEV (reference sequence). The CDR3 here is CASSPRGGWIGYEQYF. The CDR3, as DNA: TGTGCCAGCAGTCCTAGAGGGGGCTGGATAGGGTACGAGCAGTACTTC.

J is TRBJ2-3 and V is TRBV11-2, with D perhaps matching TRBD2 (5 bases). This CDR3 comprises 15 residues. Trimming removed 1 base from V and 5 bases from J, with 13 bases in between. Germline CDR1 reads SGHAT; CDR2 reads FQNNGV. CDR3 in DNA: TGTGCCAGCAGCTTAGGAACTAGGGTGGTAGATACGCAGTATTTT. It is translated as CASSLGTRVVDTQYF.

The J gene is TRBJ1-4, the V gene TRBV4-1, with 8 bases that match TRBD1. The germline CDR1 and CDR2 sequences are MGHRA and YSYEKL. This CDR3 region has 19 residues. Unmatched junction bases numbered 9, after V lost 0 bases and J lost 0 bases. This CDR3 reads CASSQDLTGARATNEKLFF. The CDR3 bases are TGCGCCAGCAGCCAAGATTTGACAGGGGCGAGAGCAACTAATGAAAAACTGTTTTTT.

V usage is TRBV25-1 and J usage is TRBJ1-2; 9 nucleotides match TRBD1. This CDR3 contains 15 residues. From germline, CDR1 is MGHDK and CDR2 SYGVNS. The V gene end was trimmed by 5 bases and the J gene end by 3 bases; junction bases not matched to a gene: 7. CDR3 DNA: TGTGCCAGCAGTCCTCACAGGGGGCAGGACTATGGCTACACCTTC. Encoded protein: CASSPHRGQDYGYTF.

The rearrangement joins TRBV28 to TRBJ1-4, with D unclear. V was cut by 3 bases and J by 4 bases, with 6 bases left in between. Germline loops: CDR1 MDHEN, CDR2 SYDVKM. This CDR3 comprises 13 residues. CDR3: CASSFLRNEKLFF. The CDR3 DNA sequence: TGTGCCAGCAGTTTTCTGCGTAATGAAAAACTGTTTTTT.

CDR3 coding DNA: TGTGCCAGCAGCAAAGTGGGCCGGGACAGGGACGAGGAGAGGGATTCACCCCTCCACTTT. It specifies CASSKVGRDRDEERDSPLHF. This sequence joins TRBV21-1 and TRBJ1-6; TRBD1 is the table's D call and was not checked against the DNA. TRBV21-1 constitutes a pseudogene. The length of the CDR3 is 20 residues.

The chain joins TRBV7-2 to TRBJ1-4, with D maybe TRBD1 (5 bases). V lost 5 bases to trimming and J lost 8 bases, with 12 bases between them. CDR1 is SGHTA, CDR2 FQGNSA, per germline. The CDR3 has 13 amino acids. The CDR3 bases are TGTGCCAGCAGCCGCGGGGGGGTAGAAAAACTGTTTTTT. This translates into CASSRGGVEKLFF.

The chain carries TRBV6-5 and TRBJ2-1, with TRBD2 matching over 7 bases. The germline gives CDR1 MNHEY, CDR2 SVGAGI. After removal of 11 bases from V and 0 bases from J, the junction contained 7 bases not matched to a gene. The CDR3 consists of 14 residues. CDR3 bases: TGTGCCGGCTCCGGGGGGAGCTCCTACAATGAGCAGTTCTTC. Translating it yields CAGSGGSSYNEQFF.

The chain joins TRBV27 to TRBJ2-7; 11 nucleotides match TRBD2. CDR1 is MNHEY, CDR2 SMNVEV, per germline (reference sequence). The V gene end was trimmed by 5 bases and the J gene end by 3 bases; junction bases not matched to a gene: 12. This CDR3 spans 17 amino acids. The CDR3 DNA follows: TGTGCCAGCAGTGGCACCCTAGCGGGAGGCGCAAACTACGAGCAGTACTTC. Encoded protein: CASSGTLAGGANYEQYF.

This sequence joins TRBV5-4 and TRBJ2-3; 12 bases fit TRBD1. CDR1 is SGHNT, CDR2 YYREEE, per germline (reference sequence). Trimming cost V 5 bases and J 7 bases; bases outside gene matches: 11. This CDR3 comprises 16 residues. The CDR3 region is CASRGGQGANGYTQYF. The CDR3 DNA is TGTGCCAGCAGAGGGGGACAGGGGGCAAACGGCTATACGCAGTATTTT.

The rearrangement links TRBV5-1 to TRBJ1-5, with D perhaps matching TRBD1 (5 bases). Germline V gene data show CDR1 as SGHRS and CDR2 as YFSETQ. The V end was cut by 0 bases, the J end by 1 base, with 5 bases between. The CDR3 length is 14 residues. CDR3 in amino acids: CASSLGGSNQPQHF. The CDR3, as DNA: TGCGCCAGCAGCTTGGGGGGCAGCAATCAGCCCCAGCATTTT. The variable domain in full, with the rest retrieved from reference TRBV5-1 and TRBJ1-5, is KAGVTQTPRYLIKTRGQQVTLSCSPISGHRSVSWYQQTPGQGLQFLFEYFSETQRNKGNFPGRFSGRQFSNSRSEMNVSTLELGDSALYLCASSLGGSNQPQHFGDGTRLSIL.

The chain links TRBV5-4 to TRBJ1-6; a weak D match, TRBD1 (6 bases). Between the trimmed V and J ends, which lost 0 bases and 8 bases, there was a span of 12 bases. This CDR3 is 15 amino acids long. Germline loops: CDR1 SGHNT, CDR2 YYREEE (reference sequence). The CDR3 DNA is TGTGCCAGCAGCTTGGAGGGGGGGAGATATTCACCCCTCCACTTT. It is translated as CASSLEGGRYSPLHF.

The chain employs TRBV15 and TRBJ1-2; weak D call: TRBD1 (5 bases). This CDR3 comprises 13 residues. Between the trimmed V and J ends, which lost 3 bases and 8 bases, there was a span of 13 bases. Germline CDR1 is LNHNV and CDR2 is YYDKDF (reference sequence). CDR3 region: CATSSLSRGGYTF. The CDR3 nucleotides read TGTGCCACCAGCAGTTTATCGCGGGGGGGCTACACCTTC.

This chain links TRBV7-2 with TRBJ1-6; D is unresolved. CDR3 length equals 16 residues. V lost 6 bases, J lost 1 base, and 13 bases lay in between. Germline assignment: CDR1 SGHTA and CDR2 FQGNSA. CDR3 coding DNA: TGTGCCAGCAGATTCAGGCCCAGGTCCTATAATTCACCCCTCCACTTT. This codes for CASRFRPRSYNSPLHF.

This chain joins TRBV10-2 and TRBJ1-1, with TRBD1 identical over 7 bases. V lost 6 bases and J lost 6; bases outside the gene matches: 10. The CDR3 loop spans 14 amino acids. Germline V gene lookup returns CDR1 WSHSY and CDR2 SAAADI. The DNA for the CDR3 is TGCGCCAGCAGCCTAAGACAGGGTTCCGCTGAAGCTTTCTTT. Translating gives CASSLRQGSAEAFF.

CDR3 bases: TGTGCCAGCAGCCAAGTCTTCGGAGGGAATTCACCCCTCCACTTT. Amino acid sequence: CASSQVFGGNSPLHF. The rearrangement links TRBV14 to TRBJ1-6; no clear D gene. Germline values: CDR1 SGHDN, CDR2 FVKESK. CDR3 length: 15 amino acids. V lost 1 base, J lost 7 bases, and 11 bases lay in between.

This chain links TRBV5-1 with TRBJ1-2, with a weak D call TRBD1 (5 bases). The CDR3 is made up of 17 amino acids. Germline values: CDR1 SGHRS, CDR2 YFSETQ. Trimming cost V 4 bases and J 6 bases, with 25 bases left between them. CDR3 loop: CASSLELGGTAADGYTF. The CDR3 region has the DNA TGCGCCAGCAGCCTGGAATTGGGGGGGACGGCCGCAGATGGCTACACCTTC.

In DNA, the CDR3 is TGTGCCAGCAGGGAGGGGCGTGGGGGTGAGCAGTTCTTC. It yields the protein CASREGRGGEQFF. The chain couples TRBV27 to TRBJ2-1; TRBD2 might be the D (6 bases). The V gene's germline CDR1 is MNHEY and CDR2 SMNVEV (reference sequence). The CDR3 consists of 13 residues. V was cut by 6 bases and J by 9 bases, with 15 bases left in between.

V gene TRBV11-2 combines with J gene TRBJ1-1, with TRBD1 matching over 7 bases. CDR3 size: 15 residues. Per germline, CDR1 SGHAT and CDR2 FQNNGV. V lost 5 bases to trimming and J lost 2 bases; unmatched junction nucleotides: 8. This CDR3 reads CASSAPTGFNTEAFF. As DNA, the CDR3 is TGTGCCAGCAGCGCCCCGACAGGGTTCAACACTGAAGCTTTCTTT.

A single count supports this clone. The genes are TRBV2 and TRBJ2-7; 9 bases align to TRBD1. The CDR3 spans 15 residues. J was trimmed by 2 bases and V by 5 bases; bases with no gene match: 7. Germline V CDR1 and CDR2: SNHLY, FYNNEI. The CDR3 nucleotides read TGTGCCAGCAGTCCCGGGACAGGGAATACCTACGAGCAGTACTTC. Residues: CASSPGTGNTYEQYF.